The subject of this entry is one TCR beta chain. Its antigen is as yet unknown. This sample is drawn from a study of Ad26.COV2.S vaccination and SARS-CoV-2 variants. Study outcomes and limitations: It was found that vaccine and placebo recipients had similar non-spike TCR breadth.

CDR3 length: 12 residues. The germline gives CDR1 SGHTA, CDR2 FQGNSA. V lost 5 bases and J lost 5, with 8 bases in between. The sample's treatment: some 20 received Ad26.COV2.S at low or high dose, single or two shots; roughly 5 received placebo; per-sample allocation not given. Each sample was drawn 63 days after the first injection (of vaccine or placebo). This Boston cohort included adults aged 18-55 years. An Ad26 vector expressing Wuhan-strain SARS-CoV-2 spike constituted the vaccine. Profiled with immunoSEQ multiplex PCR; TCRdb holds only in-frame clones, not every one. The table has roughly 270,000 clones, approximately 89% seen once.

The specimen comprised peripheral blood, sampled in a trial of Ad26.COV2.S vaccine versus placebo. The chain employs TRBV7-2 and TRBJ2-3; D unresolved. The sequence came from a person aged 18-60 years who received the Ad26.COV2.S COVID-19 vaccine or a placebo. The CDR3 sequence: CASSQRQDTQYF. The CDR3 DNA reads as TGTGCCAGCAGCCAAAGACAAGATACGCAGTATTTT.